These 32 T cell receptor beta chains were sequenced from one sample in a study of T cells in Graves' hyperthyroidism and ophthalmopathy. TCR beta CDR3 regions were amplified from RNA transcripts. Primed by the HTBI set, a first-round RT-PCR was run on the TCR CDR3. Each CDR3 protein gets one entry after TCRdb re-called the multiplex PCR reads with MiXCR. The data contain around 420,000 distinct CDR3 sequences, 15% to 17% of them singletons. The sequenced sample consisted of blood. These TCRs come from a woman younger than 35 with Graves' hyperthyroidism.

The gene calls are TRBV10-3 and TRBJ1-2; weak D call: TRBD1 (5 bases). Trimming took off 2 bases at V and 3 bases at J, with 7 bases between the two ends. Germline V CDR1 and CDR2: ENHRY, SYGVKD. This CDR3 contains 13 residues. CDR3 nucleotides: TGTGCCATCAGTGAGCCGACAGACTATGGCTACACCTTC. Translation gives CAISEPTDYGYTF.

This clonotype was seen at least ten times. This chain connects TRBV20-1 to TRBJ1-1; D not resolved. There are 14 residues in the CDR3. Trimming cost V 3 bases and J 1 base, with 12 bases left between them. CDR1 DFQATT and CDR2 SNEGSKA come from the germline V gene (reference sequence). The CDR3 DNA reads TGCAGTGCTAGCCGGGGTTCAGGGAACACTGAAGCTTTCTTT. Protein sequence: CSASRGSGNTEAFF.

This clonotype showed up many times. The V call is TRBV28, the J call TRBJ1-2; TRBD1 agrees at 10 bases. This CDR3 has 15 residues. Germline V lookup: CDR1 MDHEN, CDR2 SYDVKM. With V trimmed by 4 bases and J by 8 bases, 10 bases remained unmatched. For the CDR3, the DNA is TGTGCCAGCAGTTGGGGGGCAGGGACAGGGGAAGGCTACACCTTC. As protein: CASSWGAGTGEGYTF.

This clonotype was detected many times. This rearrangement joins TRBV5-5 to TRBJ2-3; 15 nucleotides align to TRBD2. Trimming removed 4 bases from V and 11 bases from J; junction bases left unmatched: 11. CDR1 and CDR2 from the germline V gene are SGHKS and YYEKEE (reference sequence). CDR3 length: 16 residues. CDR3 residues: CASSLGLAGGSREQYF. CDR3 sequence (DNA): TGTGCCAGCAGCCTCGGACTAGCGGGAGGGAGCCGGGAGCAGTATTTT.

This clonotype was observed at least ten times. CDR3 in amino acids: CASSPMEGDQPQHF. DNA for the CDR3: TGTGCCAGCTCGCCCATGGAAGGGGACCAGCCCCAGCATTTT. This chain connects TRBV18 to TRBJ1-5; D perhaps matches TRBD1 (5 bases). The germline V gene has CDR1 KGHSH and CDR2 LQKENI. Deletions cut 6 bases from V and 7 bases from J, with 16 bases between. The CDR3 sequence is 14 residues long. Full variable domain (missing parts from reference TRBV18 and TRBJ1-5): NAGVMQNPRHLVRRRGQEARLRCSPMKGHSHVYWYRQLPEEGLKFMVYLQKENIIDESGMPKERFSAEFPKEGPSILRIQQVVRGDSAAYFCASSPMEGDQPQHFGDGTRLSIL.

This clonotype was seen repeatedly, ten times or more. The chain links TRBV7-9 to TRBJ2-7; 10 bases line up with TRBD1. The CDR3 sequence is 16 residues long. CDR1 SEHNR and CDR2 FQNEAQ come from the germline V gene (reference sequence). With V trimmed by 5 bases and J by 4 bases, 11 bases remained unmatched. CDR3 loop: CASSRLQTGGSYEQYF. The CDR3 DNA follows: TGTGCCAGCAGCCGTCTTCAGACAGGGGGCTCGTACGAGCAGTACTTC.

The sample holds many counts of this clonotype. This chain links TRBV5-1 with TRBJ2-1; possibly TRBD2 for D (5 bases). Trimming removed 4 bases from V and 0 bases from J, with 11 bases in between. This CDR3 has 15 amino acids. CDR1 is SGHRS and CDR2 is YFSETQ in the germline V gene. The CDR3 is CASSPWTASYNEQFF. CDR3 nucleotide sequence: TGCGCCAGCAGCCCGTGGACTGCCTCCTACAATGAGCAGTTCTTC.

This clonotype was seen repeatedly, ten times or more. The V gene is TRBV7-3, the J gene TRBJ2-2; 9 bases line up with TRBD1. This CDR3 is 15 amino acids long. With 1 base clipped from V and 5 bases from J, the junction kept 2 bases outside the gene matches. In germline, CDR1 is SGHTA, CDR2 FQGTGA. DNA for the CDR3: TGTGCCAGCAGCTTAAGACAGGGGGGGACCGGGGAGCTGTTTTTT. It is translated as CASSLRQGGTGELFF.

Turning to this clonotype: Just one base apart from a much larger clone, this may be a read error. The chain recombines TRBV20-1 with TRBJ1-6, with D uncertain. Germline V gene sequence: CDR1 DFQATT, CDR2 SNEGSKA (reference sequence). The length of the CDR3 is 15 residues. The V end lost 0 bases, the J end lost 8 bases, and 14 bases lay between the germline ends. The CDR3 bases are TGCAGTGCTAGAGAAGGCACCTACCGGTATTCACCCCTCCACTTT. Its protein product is CSAREGTYRYSPLHF.

This clonotype was detected many times. This chain joins TRBV3-1 and TRBJ1-2; no clear D gene. Germline V gene lookup returns CDR1 LGHDT and CDR2 YNNKEL (reference sequence). The V end lost 0 bases, the J end lost 5 bases, and 10 bases lay between the germline ends. The CDR3 extends over 14 amino acids. CDR3 in DNA: TGTGCCAGCAGCCAAGACAGGACGGGGTATGGCTACACCTTC. Its protein is CASSQDRTGYGYTF.

This clonotype was picked up a small number of times. This chain uses TRBV19 with TRBJ2-1, with TRBD2 as a possible D gene (6 bases). The CDR3 spans 13 residues. V was clipped by 8 bases and J by 12 bases, with 20 bases between them. Germline V CDR1 and CDR2: LNHDA, SQIVND (reference sequence). The CDR3 nucleotides read TGTGCCAGTCGTTCTAGGGACTTACTGGGGCAGTTCTTC. Encoded protein: CASRSRDLLGQFF.

Of note for this clonotype: A much more abundant neighbour one base away suggests this may be a read error. The chain has TRBV28 and TRBJ1-4; D possibly corresponds to TRBD1 (6 bases). The CDR3 spans 19 residues. Germline V CDR1 and CDR2: MDHEN, SYDVKM. V lost 6 bases to trimming and J lost 5 bases, with 28 bases between them. The CDR3 here is CASRPREGRGGWGNEKLFF. The CDR3 DNA reads as TGTGCCAGCAGACCCAGGGAGGGGAGGGGGGGGTGGGGAAATGAAAAACTGTTTTTT.

This clonotype has at least ten counts. CDR3 sequence: CSVPTGNGNQPQHF. As DNA, the CDR3 is TGCAGCGTCCCGACAGGGAATGGCAATCAGCCCCAGCATTTT. This rearrangement joins TRBV29-1 to TRBJ1-5, with 7 bases fitting TRBD1. Germline-derived CDR1 and CDR2 are SQVTM and ANQGSEA. The V and J ends lost 6 bases and 2 bases, in that order; junction bases with no gene match: 7. This CDR3 contains 14 residues. The complete variable domain, with remaining parts taken from reference TRBV29-1 and TRBJ1-5, reads SAVISQKPSRDICQRGTSLTIQCQVDSQVTMMFWYRQQPGQSLTLIATANQGSEATYESGFVIDKFPISRPNLTFSTLTVSNMSPEDSSIYLCSVPTGNGNQPQHFGDGTRLSIL.

The rearrangement joins TRBV20-1 to TRBJ2-1; no reliable D call. The CDR3 contains 10 residues. The germline V gene has CDR1 DFQATT and CDR2 SNEGSKA (reference sequence). The germline V and J ends were trimmed by 6 bases and 7 bases, with 7 bases remaining between them. The CDR3: CSAPQNEQFF. The CDR3 bases are TGCAGTGCCCCCCAAAATGAGCAGTTCTTC.

Only a few counts were recorded for this clonotype. A much bigger clone sits one base away, suggesting this may be a read error. V is TRBV5-4 and J is TRBJ2-7; 10 bases fit TRBD1. J gave up 7 bases and V 3 bases, and 4 bases lay outside the gene matches. Germline CDR1 is SGHNT and CDR2 is YYREEE (reference sequence). The CDR3 consists of 13 residues. The CDR3 is CASSWTGGMEQYF. The CDR3 DNA follows: TGTGCCAGCAGCTGGACAGGGGGAATGGAGCAGTACTTC.

This clonotype was counted ten times or more. The J gene is TRBJ2-3, the V gene TRBV7-3, with 7 nucleotides matching TRBD2. CDR3 length: 14 amino acids. Germline values: CDR1 SGHTA, CDR2 FQGTGA. V lost 5 bases to trimming and J lost 3 bases; unmatched junction nucleotides: 5. CDR3 in amino acids: CASSPFGGTDTQYF. The DNA for the CDR3 is TGTGCCAGCAGCCCCTTCGGGGGGACAGATACGCAGTATTTT.

This clonotype was counted ten times or more. The rearrangement links TRBV18 to TRBJ2-7; the D is unclear. V was pared by 3 bases and J by 7 bases, with 10 bases between. The length of the CDR3 is 12 residues. Germline CDR1 KGHSH, CDR2 LQKENI. This CDR3 reads CASSPSLGEQYF. In DNA form, the CDR3 reads TGTGCCAGCTCACCGTCTCTAGGTGAGCAGTACTTC.

This clonotype was observed a few times. J is TRBJ2-5 and V is TRBV4-2; 10 bases are shared with TRBD2. Germline CDR1 and CDR2: LGHNA and YNFKEQ. This CDR3 has 17 amino acids. J lost 0 bases, V lost 0 bases, and 4 bases had no gene match. The DNA of the CDR3 is TGTGCCAGCAGCCAAGAGGGGCTAGCGGGAGACCAAGAGACCCAGTACTTC. Protein product: CASSQEGLAGDQETQYF.

This clonotype showed up many times. The V and J genes are TRBV30 and TRBJ2-7; D uncertain. Germline CDR1 GTSNPN, CDR2 SVGIG (reference sequence). CDR3 length: 12 amino acids. Trimming left V 5 bases short and J 4 bases short, with 12 bases between. The DNA of the CDR3 is TGTGCCTGGGCCCCATCAAGGTACGAGCAGTACTTC. Protein product: CAWAPSRYEQYF.

This clonotype was picked up a small number of times. The chain is built from TRBV24-1 and TRBJ2-3; the D is unclear. V was clipped by 4 bases and J by 10 bases, with 14 bases between them. Germline values: CDR1 KGHDR, CDR2 SFDVKD. The CDR3 runs 13 residues. CDR3 loop: CATSDWSHIAQYF. The DNA of the CDR3 is TGTGCCACCAGTGACTGGTCTCACATCGCGCAGTATTTT.

This clonotype was picked up a small number of times. The chain uses TRBV4-1 and TRBJ1-4; 7 nucleotides agree with TRBD1. This CDR3 has 15 residues. V trimming: 4 bases; J trimming: 6 bases; junction bases outside the gene matches: 8. Germline CDR1 is MGHRA and CDR2 is YSYEKL. CDR3 nucleotides: TGCGCCAGCAGCCTAAAAGGGACAGAAGATGAAAAACTGTTTTTT. The encoded protein is CASSLKGTEDEKLFF.

This clonotype was recorded at least ten times. The V call is TRBV12-3 or TRBV12-4, the J call TRBJ2-7; a possible D gene is TRBD1 (6 bases). Deletions cut 5 bases from V and 2 bases from J, with 13 bases between. CDR3 length: 14 residues. The CDR3 DNA reads TGTGCCAGCAGTAGGGGACATGGCACCTACGAGCAGTACTTC. The encoded protein is CASSRGHGTYEQYF.

This clonotype was observed many times. This rearrangement joins TRBV6-1 to TRBJ1-1; 7 bases map to TRBD1. CDR3 length: 14 residues. J lost 11 bases, V lost 6 bases, and 15 bases had no gene match. Per germline, CDR1 MNHNS and CDR2 SASEGT. The CDR3 spells CASSPRGVPGGAFF. CDR3 nucleotide sequence: TGTGCCAGCAGCCCCAGGGGGGTCCCGGGCGGGGCTTTCTTT.

There are many counts of this clonotype. The rearrangement uses TRBV6-1 and TRBJ1-3; D not certain. Trimming shortened V by 6 bases and J by 0 bases, and 12 bases separated the two germline ends. This CDR3 contains 15 residues. Germline CDR1 reads MNHNS; CDR2 reads SASEGT. The CDR3 is CASRADYYSGNTIYF. The CDR3 DNA sequence: TGTGCCAGCAGAGCGGATTACTACTCTGGAAACACCATATATTTT.

The CDR3 DNA is TGTGCCAGCAGCGTAGCAGCGGGAGGGCTTTACAATGAGCAGTTCTTC. Translation gives CASSVAAGGLYNEQFF. This chain links TRBV9 with TRBJ2-1, with TRBD2 identical over 10 bases. V trimming: 0 bases; J trimming: 4 bases; junction bases outside the gene matches: 4. The V gene's germline CDR1 is SGDLS and CDR2 YYNGEE. The CDR3 contains 16 residues. Supplemented by reference TRBV9 and TRBJ2-1, the full variable domain reads DSGVTQTPKHLITATGQRVTLRCSPRSGDLSVYWYQQSLDQGLQFLIQYYNGEERAKGNILERFSAQQFPDLHSELNLSSLELGDSALYFCASSVAAGGLYNEQFFGPGTRLTVL.

This clonotype was seen a few times. The chain carries TRBV2 and TRBJ2-3; D is unresolved. The CDR3 length is 11 residues. CDR1 and CDR2 from the germline V gene are SNHLY and FYNNEI. V shed 8 bases and J shed 7 bases, with 10 bases lying between them. The CDR3 loop reads CASDRSNTQYF. The CDR3 coding sequence is TGTGCCAGCGACCGATCTAATACGCAGTATTTT.

This clonotype showed up many times. The genes are TRBV5-1 and TRBJ2-2; TRBD2 is a possible D gene (6 bases). CDR3 size: 13 residues. V dropped 5 bases and J dropped 6 bases, with 11 bases sitting between them. In germline, CDR1 is SGHRS, CDR2 YFSETQ. CDR3 residues: CASRWEVAGELFF. The DNA for the CDR3 is TGCGCCAGCAGATGGGAGGTGGCCGGGGAGCTGTTTTTT.

The chain uses TRBV6-5 and TRBJ2-7; D call uncertain. The CDR3 is made up of 13 amino acids. Trimming left V 2 bases short and J 1 base short, with 6 bases between. CDR1 and CDR2 (germline): MNHEY, SVGAGI. CDR3 DNA sequence: TGTGCCAGCAGTTACCCCAATTCCTACGAGCAGTACTTC. Protein product: CASSYPNSYEQYF.

This clonotype was recorded at least ten times. The chain links TRBV6-1 to TRBJ2-5; TRBD2 aligns across 7 bases. The CDR3 spans 15 residues. Germline-derived CDR1 and CDR2 are MNHNS and SASEGT. The V gene end was trimmed by 5 bases and the J gene end by 3 bases; junction bases not matched to a gene: 9. The CDR3 sequence: CASSSLGGRKETQYF. CDR3 bases: TGTGCCAGCAGTAGTCTAGGCGGGAGAAAAGAGACCCAGTACTTC.

This clonotype came up many times. J is TRBJ1-2 and V is TRBV11-2; 7 nucleotides align to TRBD1. Trimming removed 5 bases from V and 3 bases from J; junction bases left unmatched: 9. The CDR3 extends over 15 amino acids. Germline values: CDR1 SGHAT, CDR2 FQNNGV. DNA for the CDR3: TGTGCCAGCAGCCCTTACAGGGGCTCTGACTATGGCTACACCTTC. It translates to CASSPYRGSDYGYTF. The complete variable domain, with remaining parts taken from reference TRBV11-2 and TRBJ1-2, reads EAGVAQSPRYKIIEKRQSVAFWCNPISGHATLYWYQQILGQGPKLLIQFQNNGVVDDSQLPKDRFSAERLKGVDSTLKIQPAKLEDSAVYLCASSPYRGSDYGYTFGSGTRLTVV.

This clonotype has ten or more counts. This rearrangement joins TRBV28 to TRBJ2-7; 9 nucleotides line up with TRBD2. V lost 6 bases to trimming and J lost 0 bases; unmatched junction nucleotides: 6. Germline CDR1 is MDHEN and CDR2 is SYDVKM. This CDR3 region has 15 residues. CDR3: CASSCSGGLSYEQYF. CDR3 nucleotides: TGTGCCAGCAGCTGTAGCGGGGGCCTCTCCTACGAGCAGTACTTC.

This clonotype was found many times. V gene TRBV29-1 combines with J gene TRBJ1-5; D gene unclear. V was clipped by 6 bases and J by 4 bases, with 22 bases between them. Germline V gene lookup returns CDR1 SQVTM and CDR2 ANQGSEA. This CDR3 region has 16 residues. The CDR3 here is CSVLTTEGGGNQPQHF. DNA for the CDR3: TGCAGCGTCCTGACAACAGAGGGAGGAGGAAATCAGCCCCAGCATTTT.